This is a list of T cell receptor beta chains from one sample in a study of blood T cell repertoires in COVID-19. TCRdb keeps only in-frame clones here, not all; method: immunoSEQ multiplex PCR. The sample shows under 200,000 clones, roughly 85% of them seen only once. Specimen: PBMCs or T cells enriched from blood (not recorded which). All receptors derive from a woman aged 50 to 65 who had recovered from COVID-19. Both conserved end residues are part of each CDR3. D genes are given only for firm matches. Size is stated for part of the rows, as once, few or many counts, or as a class when the clone is expanded.

d_call	clone_size	v_call	j_call	cdr3_nt	cdr3_aa
-	-	TRBV28	TRBJ1-2	TGTGCCAGCAGTTTCGTGGTGTCGCGGGGCTACACCTTC	CASSFVVSRGYTF
-	-	TRBV28	TRBJ1-2	TGTGCCAGCAGTCGGACGGGGAGCTATGGCTACACCTTC	CASSRTGSYGYTF
-	-	TRBV5-1	TRBJ1-1	TGCGCCAGCAGCTCTTATGACAGCTATGAAGCTTTCTTT	CASSSYDSYEAFF
TRBD1	once	TRBV7-9	TRBJ1-6	TGTGCCAGCAGCCCGACAGGACAGGCGAATTCACCCCTCCACTTT	CASSPTGQANSPLHF
-	-	TRBV19	TRBJ2-2	TGTGCCAGTAGTCACGGGACTTATACCGGGGAGCTGTTTTTT	CASSHGTYTGELFF
-	-	TRBV6-5	TRBJ1-2	TGTGCCAGCAGTCTCGGGGGACCAGGGGGCTACACCTTC	CASSLGGPGGYTF
-	-	TRBV5-4	TRBJ2-2	TGTGCCAGCAGGACAGGTTCCGGGGAGCTGTTTTTT	CASRTGSGELFF
-	-	TRBV7-9	TRBJ1-6	TGTGCCAGCAGACTCCCGGTTAATAATTCACCCCTCCACTTT	CASRLPVNNSPLHF
-	-	TRBV19	TRBJ1-5	TGTGCCAGTAGCACCCTAGAGCGGATGAGCAATCAGCCCCAGCATTTT	CASSTLERMSNQPQHF
TRBD1	-	TRBV6-6	TRBJ2-3	TGTGCCAGCAGTCGGACAGGGCTTGACACAGATACGCAGTATTTT	CASSRTGLDTDTQYF
-	-	TRBV30	TRBJ1-1	TGTGCCTGGAGTGAGGCGAGGCGAGATTCGAACACTGAAGCTTTCTTT	CAWSEARRDSNTEAFF
-	-	TRBV12-3/TRBV12-4	TRBJ1-1	TGTGCCAGCAGTTTAGGGCAGAACACTGAAGCTTTCTTT	CASSLGQNTEAFF
-	once	TRBV2	TRBJ1-4	TGTGCCACTACTAAGGATACTGCAACTAATGAAAAACTGTTTTTT	CATTKDTATNEKLFF
-	-	TRBV6-5	TRBJ1-2	TGTGCCAGCACCCTTGGAGGGAACTATGGCTACACCTTC	CASTLGGNYGYTF
TRBD2	-	TRBV9	TRBJ2-3	TGTGCCAGCAGCATAACCGGGACTACGCCAGATACGCAGTATTTT	CASSITGTTPDTQYF
-	once	TRBV5-1	TRBJ1-1	TGCGCCAGCAGCCCTGCGAGTGCTGCCCCTGAAGCTTTCTTT	CASSPASAAPEAFF
-	-	TRBV11-2	TRBJ1-2	TGTGCCAGCAGCTTAGAGGCACAGGGAAAACACACCTTC	CASSLEAQGKHTF
-	-	TRBV12-3/TRBV12-4	TRBJ1-6	TGTGCCAGCGGCCGTCGGGGTTCACCCCTCCACTTT	CASGRRGSPLHF
-	few	TRBV11-2	TRBJ2-3	TGTGCCAGCAGCTTAGGTGCAGGGCTTACAGATACGCAGTATTTT	CASSLGAGLTDTQYF
TRBD1	-	TRBV5-6	TRBJ1-6	TGTGCCAGCAGCTTGGGACAGGGAGGTTCACCCCTCCACTTT	CASSLGQGGSPLHF
TRBD1	-	TRBV30	TRBJ1-2	TGTGCCTGGAGAACAACAGGGGGCGATGGCTACACCTTC	CAWRTTGGDGYTF
-	-	TRBV5-1	TRBJ1-2	TGCGCCAGCAGCGCGACAGATACTCGGGGCTACACCTTC	CASSATDTRGYTF
-	-	TRBV5-1	TRBJ1-1	TGCGCCAGCAGCCCTGGACAGAGGAACACTGAAGCTTTCTTT	CASSPGQRNTEAFF
-	-	TRBV19	TRBJ1-1	TGTGCCAGTAGTCCAATCAAAACAGGGAACACTGAAGCTTTCTTT	CASSPIKTGNTEAFF
-	-	TRBV12-3/TRBV12-4	TRBJ2-2	TGTGCCAGCAGGGCGGGCGCGGGGGGGGAGCTGTTTTTT	CASRAGAGGELFF
TRBD1	-	TRBV6-2/TRBV6-3	TRBJ2-2	TGTGCCAGCAGTTCTACGACAGGGTGGACCGGGGAGCTGTTTTTT	CASSSTTGWTGELFF
TRBD2	-	TRBV14	TRBJ2-5	TGTGCCAGCAGCCATTACTCGGGACTAGCCCAAGAGACCCAGTACTTC	CASSHYSGLAQETQYF
TRBD1	-	TRBV7-2	TRBJ2-4	TGTGCCAGCAGCTCCGGGACAGGAAACATTCAGTACTTC	CASSSGTGNIQYF
-	once	TRBV30	TRBJ1-6	TGTGCCTGGAGCGTGGACAGTTTGGGTCCTTCACCCCTCCACTTT	CAWSVDSLGPSPLHF
-	few	TRBV4-3	TRBJ2-6	TGCGCCAGCAGCCAAGATACCGGGACTGGGGCCAACGTCCTGACTTTC	CASSQDTGTGANVLTF
TRBD2	-	TRBV5-1	TRBJ2-3	TGCGCCACCTCGGGGTCGGGGGGGACAGATACGCAGTATTTT	CATSGSGGTDTQYF
-	-	TRBV27	TRBJ2-4	TGTGCCAGCACTGGAAGGCGGGGCGAAAACATTCAGTACTTC	CASTGRRGENIQYF
TRBD1	-	TRBV27	TRBJ2-5	TGTGCCAGCAGTTCAGGACAGGGCGGCATAGAGACCCAGTACTTC	CASSSGQGGIETQYF
-	-	TRBV7-9	TRBJ1-6	TGTGCCAGCACCCCAGTCGGGGAACCCCTCCACTTT	CASTPVGEPLHF
TRBD1	-	TRBV6-5	TRBJ1-1	TGTGCCAGCAGTCTAGACAGGGTTGCTTTCTTT	CASSLDRVAFF
TRBD2	-	TRBV11-3	TRBJ2-3	TGTGCCAGCAGCTTAGATCTGGTTGCGGGAGGCGCTAATACGCAGTATTTT	CASSLDLVAGGANTQYF
-	once	TRBV19	TRBJ1-1	TGTGCCAGTAGTTTCGGCGGAACTGAAGCTTTCTTT	CASSFGGTEAFF
-	once	TRBV10-3	TRBJ1-1	TGTGCCATCAGGGCAGGGGAAATTGACACTGAAGCTTTCTTT	CAIRAGEIDTEAFF
-	-	TRBV2	TRBJ1-2	TGTGCCACCCATGGGGACACCTATGGCTACACCTTC	CATHGDTYGYTF
TRBD1	many	TRBV19	TRBJ1-5	TGTGCCAGTAGTATTTCGGTAGGGGGCCAACAGCCCCAGCATTTT	CASSISVGGQQPQHF
-	-	TRBV30	TRBJ1-1	TGTGCCTGGATTAAGGAGGGGACGCGAGCTTTCTTT	CAWIKEGTRAFF
-	many	TRBV6-5	TRBJ1-2	TGTGCCAGCATTGGGGGGGCGTACGGCTACACCTTC	CASIGGAYGYTF
-	-	TRBV9	TRBJ2-2	TGTGCCAGCAGCGTAGTCGGGGGACTCACCGGGGAGCTGTTTTTT	CASSVVGGLTGELFF
-	-	TRBV11-2	TRBJ2-2	TGTGCCAGCAGCTTAGTCATCGCTAGCGCCCGTAGGGGGGAGCTGTTTTTT	CASSLVIASARRGELFF
TRBD1	-	TRBV25-1	TRBJ1-5	TGTGCCAGCAGTGACACGAGGACAGGGAATCAGCCCCAGCATTTT	CASSDTRTGNQPQHF
TRBD1	once	TRBV10-3	TRBJ1-6	TGTGCCATCAAAATTGGACAGGGGAATTCACCCCTCCACTTT	CAIKIGQGNSPLHF
-	-	TRBV24-1	TRBJ1-2	TGTGCCACCAGTGATTCAGGACAGACCCCTTATGGCTACACCTTC	CATSDSGQTPYGYTF
TRBD1	-	TRBV2	TRBJ1-5	TGTGCCAGCAGTGAATGGACAGGCAATAATCAGCCCCAGCATTTT	CASSEWTGNNQPQHF
-	-	TRBV7-9	TRBJ1-1	TGTGCCAGCAGCTTGAGTGAGAGGACTGAAGCTTTCTTT	CASSLSERTEAFF
-	-	TRBV5-6	TRBJ2-1	TGTGCCAGCAGCTTGATAAATGAGCAGTTCTTC	CASSLINEQFF
TRBD1	-	TRBV7-2	TRBJ1-5	TGTGCCAGCAGCTTAGGGACGGACAGGGCCAATCAGCCCCAGCATTTT	CASSLGTDRANQPQHF
-	-	TRBV4-2	TRBJ2-3	TGTGCCAGCAGCCAGGAGACGACGGGGACAGATACGCAGTATTTT	CASSQETTGTDTQYF
-	once	TRBV11-2	TRBJ1-4	TGTGCCAGCAGCCCCACCAGAGGAAAACTGTTTTTT	CASSPTRGKLFF
TRBD2	-	TRBV29-1	TRBJ2-1	TGCAGCGTTGGGGTAGGACGGGGGGGTGAGCAGTTCTTC	CSVGVGRGGEQFF
-	few	TRBV9	TRBJ1-3	TGTGCCAGCAGCCCCCGGGGGGCTTCCTCTGGAAACACCATATATTTT	CASSPRGASSGNTIYF
TRBD2	-	TRBV7-2	TRBJ2-1	TGTGCCAGCAGCTTAGCGGGGGGGGACTACAATGAGCAGTTCTTC	CASSLAGGDYNEQFF
-	-	TRBV5-6	TRBJ1-1	TGTGCCAGCAGCTTGCAGGGGCGAGGCACTGAAGCTTTCTTT	CASSLQGRGTEAFF